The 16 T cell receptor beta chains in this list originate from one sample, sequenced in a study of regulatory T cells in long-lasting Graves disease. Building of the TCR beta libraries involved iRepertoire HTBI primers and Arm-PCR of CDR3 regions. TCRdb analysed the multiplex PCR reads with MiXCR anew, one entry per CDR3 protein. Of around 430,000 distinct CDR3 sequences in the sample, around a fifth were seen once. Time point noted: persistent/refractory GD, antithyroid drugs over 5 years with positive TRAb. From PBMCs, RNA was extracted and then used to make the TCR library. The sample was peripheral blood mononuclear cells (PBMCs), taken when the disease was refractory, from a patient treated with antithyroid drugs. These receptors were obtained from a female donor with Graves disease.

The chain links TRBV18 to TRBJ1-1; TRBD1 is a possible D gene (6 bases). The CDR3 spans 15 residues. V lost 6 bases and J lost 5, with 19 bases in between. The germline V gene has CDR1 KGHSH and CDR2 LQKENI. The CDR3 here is CASSQDRNRVTEAFF. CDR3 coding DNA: TGTGCCAGCTCGCAGGATCGGAACAGGGTTACTGAAGCTTTCTTT.

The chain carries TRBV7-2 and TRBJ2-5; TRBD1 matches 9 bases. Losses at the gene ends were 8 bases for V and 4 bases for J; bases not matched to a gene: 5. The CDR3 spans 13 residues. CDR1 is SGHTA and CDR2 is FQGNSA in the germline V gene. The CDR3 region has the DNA TGTGCCAGCGGATTGGACAGGGGAGAGACCCAGTACTTC. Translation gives CASGLDRGETQYF.

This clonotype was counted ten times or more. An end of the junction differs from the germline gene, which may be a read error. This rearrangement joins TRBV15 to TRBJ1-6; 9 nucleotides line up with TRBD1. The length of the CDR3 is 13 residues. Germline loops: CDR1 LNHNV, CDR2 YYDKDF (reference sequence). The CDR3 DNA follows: TGTGCCACCAGCAGAGATGGGGGACAGGGAGCCCTCTTT. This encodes CATSRDGGQGALF. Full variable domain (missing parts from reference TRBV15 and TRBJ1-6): DAMVIQNPRYQVTQFGKPVTLSCSQTLNHNVMYWYQQKSSQAPKLLFHYYDKDFNNEADTPDNFQSRRPNTSFCFLDIRSPGLGDTAMYLCATSRDGGQGALFGNGTRLTVT.

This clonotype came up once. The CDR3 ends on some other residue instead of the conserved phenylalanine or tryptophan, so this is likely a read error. The CDR3 region is CASSFRRDTEAFL. CDR3 nucleotide sequence: TGTGCCAGCAGCTTTCGTAGGGACACTGAAGCTTTCCTT. The chain recombines TRBV3-1 with TRBJ1-1, with unresolved D. With 5 bases removed from V and 3 bases from J, the gap between germline ends came to 10 bases. This CDR3 is built from 13 residues. Germline lookup yields CDR1 LGHDT and CDR2 YNNKEL (reference sequence).

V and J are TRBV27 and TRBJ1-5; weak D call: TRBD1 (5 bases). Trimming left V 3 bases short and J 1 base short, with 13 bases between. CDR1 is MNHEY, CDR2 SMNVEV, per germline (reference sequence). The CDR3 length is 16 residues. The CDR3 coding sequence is TGTGCCAGCAGTTTGTTCCGGGACCGGAGCAATCAGCCCCAGCATTTT. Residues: CASSLFRDRSNQPQHF.

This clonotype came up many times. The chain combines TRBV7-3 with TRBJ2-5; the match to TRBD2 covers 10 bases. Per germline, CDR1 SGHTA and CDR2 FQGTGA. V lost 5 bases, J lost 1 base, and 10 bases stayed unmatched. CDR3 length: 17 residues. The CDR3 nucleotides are TGTGCCAGCAGCCCCCACGGACTAGCGGAGATCCAAGAGACCCAGTACTTC. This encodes CASSPHGLAEIQETQYF. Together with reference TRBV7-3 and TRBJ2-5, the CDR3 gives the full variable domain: GAGVSQTPSNKVTEKGKYVELRCDPISGHTALYWYRQSLGQGPEFLIYFQGTGAADDSGLPNDRFFAVRPEGSVSTLKIQRTERGDSAVYLCASSPHGLAEIQETQYFGPGTRLLVL.

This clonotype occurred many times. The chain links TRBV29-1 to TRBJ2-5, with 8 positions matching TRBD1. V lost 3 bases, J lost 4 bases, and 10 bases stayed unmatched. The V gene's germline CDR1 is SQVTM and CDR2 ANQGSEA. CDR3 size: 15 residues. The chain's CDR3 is CSVDGGRGQGETQYF. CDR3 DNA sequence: TGCAGCGTTGATGGGGGGCGCGGACAGGGAGAGACCCAGTACTTC.

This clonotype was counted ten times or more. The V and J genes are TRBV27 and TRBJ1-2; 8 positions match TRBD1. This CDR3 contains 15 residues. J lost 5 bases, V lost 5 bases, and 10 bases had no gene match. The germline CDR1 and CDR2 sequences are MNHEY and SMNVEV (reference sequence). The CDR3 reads CASSPTGTGRYGYTF. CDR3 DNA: TGTGCCAGCAGTCCAACGGGGACAGGCAGATATGGCTACACCTTC.

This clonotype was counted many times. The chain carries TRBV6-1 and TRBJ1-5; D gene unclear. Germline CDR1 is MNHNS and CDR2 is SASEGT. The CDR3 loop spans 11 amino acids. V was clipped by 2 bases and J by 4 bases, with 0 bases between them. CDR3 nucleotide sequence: TGTGCCAGCAGTGAAAATCAGCCCCAGCATTTT. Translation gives CASSENQPQHF.

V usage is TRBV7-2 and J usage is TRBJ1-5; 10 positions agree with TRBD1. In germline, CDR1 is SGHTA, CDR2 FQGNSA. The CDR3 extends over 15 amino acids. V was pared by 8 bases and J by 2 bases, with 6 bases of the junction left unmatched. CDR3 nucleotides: TGTGCCAGCCAATTCGGGACAGGGGGCAATCAGCCCCAGCATTTT. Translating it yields CASQFGTGGNQPQHF. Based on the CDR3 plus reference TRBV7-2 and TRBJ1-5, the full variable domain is GAGVSQSPSNKVTEKGKDVELRCDPISGHTALYWYRQSLGQGLEFLIYFQGNSAPDKSGLPSDRFSAERTGGSVSTLTIQRTQQEDSAVYLCASQFGTGGNQPQHFGDGTRLSIL.

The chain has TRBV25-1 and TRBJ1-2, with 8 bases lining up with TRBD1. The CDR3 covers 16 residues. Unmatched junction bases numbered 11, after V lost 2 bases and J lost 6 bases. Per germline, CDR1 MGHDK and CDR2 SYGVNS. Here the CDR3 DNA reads TGTGCCAGCAGTGAAGGGCTCGGGCAGGGGGCACATGGCTACACCTTC. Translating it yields CASSEGLGQGAHGYTF.

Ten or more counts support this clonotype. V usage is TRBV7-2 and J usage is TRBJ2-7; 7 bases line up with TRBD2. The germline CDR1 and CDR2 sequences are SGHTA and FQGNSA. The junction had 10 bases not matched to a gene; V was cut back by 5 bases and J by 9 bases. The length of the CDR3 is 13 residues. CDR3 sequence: CASSQMRPGGQYF. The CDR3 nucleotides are TGTGCCAGCAGCCAAATGAGACCGGGGGGGCAGTACTTC.

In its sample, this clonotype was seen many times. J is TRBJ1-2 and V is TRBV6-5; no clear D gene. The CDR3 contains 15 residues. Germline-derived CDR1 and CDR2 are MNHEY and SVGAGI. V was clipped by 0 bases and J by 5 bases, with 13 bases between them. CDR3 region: CASSYSSQSAYGYTF. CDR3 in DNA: TGTGCCAGCAGTTACTCGAGTCAGTCTGCGTATGGCTACACCTTC.

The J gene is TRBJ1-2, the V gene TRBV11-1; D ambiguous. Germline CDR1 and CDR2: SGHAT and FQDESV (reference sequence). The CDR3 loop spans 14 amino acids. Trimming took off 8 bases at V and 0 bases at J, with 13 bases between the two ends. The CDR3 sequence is CASDIEGANYGYTF. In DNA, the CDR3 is TGTGCCAGCGACATTGAGGGAGCTAACTATGGCTACACCTTC.

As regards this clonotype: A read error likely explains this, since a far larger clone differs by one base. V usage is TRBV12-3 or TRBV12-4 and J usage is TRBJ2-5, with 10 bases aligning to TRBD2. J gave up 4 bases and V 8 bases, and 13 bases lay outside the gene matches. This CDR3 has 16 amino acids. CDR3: CASGLIVAGGPETQYF. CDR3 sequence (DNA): TGTGCCAGCGGCTTAATTGTAGCGGGGGGACCAGAGACCCAGTACTTC.

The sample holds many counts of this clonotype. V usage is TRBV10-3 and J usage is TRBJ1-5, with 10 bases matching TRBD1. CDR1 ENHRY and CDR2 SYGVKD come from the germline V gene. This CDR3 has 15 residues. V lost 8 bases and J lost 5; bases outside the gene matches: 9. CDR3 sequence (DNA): TGTGCCATCCGATCCGGGACAGGGGCGGATCAGCCCCAGCATTTT. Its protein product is CAIRSGTGADQPQHF.